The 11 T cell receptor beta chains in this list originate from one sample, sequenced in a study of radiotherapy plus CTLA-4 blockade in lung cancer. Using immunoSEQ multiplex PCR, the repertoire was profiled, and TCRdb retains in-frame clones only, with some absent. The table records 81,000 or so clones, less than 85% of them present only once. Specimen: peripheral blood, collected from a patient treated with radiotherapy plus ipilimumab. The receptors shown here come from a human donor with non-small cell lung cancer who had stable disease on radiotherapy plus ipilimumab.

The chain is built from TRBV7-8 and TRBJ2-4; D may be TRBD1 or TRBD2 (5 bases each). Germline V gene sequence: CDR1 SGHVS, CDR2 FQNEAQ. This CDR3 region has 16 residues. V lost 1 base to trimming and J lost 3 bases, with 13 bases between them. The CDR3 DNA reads TGTGCCAGCAGCTTAGAGTGGGGGAACGGCAAAAACATTCAGTACTTC. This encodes CASSLEWGNGKNIQYF. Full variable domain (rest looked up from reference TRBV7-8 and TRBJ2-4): GAGVSQSPRYKVAKRGQDVALRCDPISGHVSLFWYQQALGQGPEFLTYFQNEAQLDKSGLPSDRFFAERPEGSVSTLKIQRTQQEDSAVYLCASSLEWGNGKNIQYFGAGTRLSVL.

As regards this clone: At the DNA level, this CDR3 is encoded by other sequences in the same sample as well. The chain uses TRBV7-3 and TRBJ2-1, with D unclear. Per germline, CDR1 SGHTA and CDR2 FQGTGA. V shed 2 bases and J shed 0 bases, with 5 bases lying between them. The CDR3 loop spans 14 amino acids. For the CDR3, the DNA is TGTGCCAGCAGCTTAGGTGGCTCCTACAATGAGCAGTTCTTC. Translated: CASSLGGSYNEQFF.

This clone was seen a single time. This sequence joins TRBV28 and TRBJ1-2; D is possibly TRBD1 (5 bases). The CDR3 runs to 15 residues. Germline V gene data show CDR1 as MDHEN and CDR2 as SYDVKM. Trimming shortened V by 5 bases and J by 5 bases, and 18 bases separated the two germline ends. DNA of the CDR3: TGTGCCAGCAGTCCGGTGCGCGGGACGGGGTATGGCTACACCTTC. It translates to CASSPVRGTGYGYTF.

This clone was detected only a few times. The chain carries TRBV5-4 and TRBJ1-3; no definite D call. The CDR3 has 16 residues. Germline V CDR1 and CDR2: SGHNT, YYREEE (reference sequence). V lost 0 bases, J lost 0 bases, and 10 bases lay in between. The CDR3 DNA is TGTGCCAGCAGCTTGGGGGGAAAGGGCTCTGGAAACACCATATATTTT. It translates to CASSLGGKGSGNTIYF. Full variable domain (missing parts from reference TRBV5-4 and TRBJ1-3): ETGVTQSPTHLIKTRGQQVTLRCSSQSGHNTVSWYQQALGQGPQFIFQYYREEENGRGNFPPRFSGLQFPNYSSELNVNALELDDSALYLCASSLGGKGSGNTIYFGEGSWLTVV.

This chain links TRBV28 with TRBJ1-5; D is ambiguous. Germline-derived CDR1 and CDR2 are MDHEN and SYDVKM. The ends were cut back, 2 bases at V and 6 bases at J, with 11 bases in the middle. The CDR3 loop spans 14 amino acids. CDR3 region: CASSLVSGGQPQHF. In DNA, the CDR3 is TGTGCCAGCAGTTTAGTTTCAGGTGGTCAGCCCCAGCATTTT. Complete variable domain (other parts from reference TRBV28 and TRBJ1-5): DVKVTQSSRYLVKRTGEKVFLECVQDMDHENMFWYRQDPGLGLRLIYFSYDVKMKEKGDIPEGYSVSREKKERFSLILESASTNQTSMYLCASSLVSGGQPQHFGDGTRLSIL.

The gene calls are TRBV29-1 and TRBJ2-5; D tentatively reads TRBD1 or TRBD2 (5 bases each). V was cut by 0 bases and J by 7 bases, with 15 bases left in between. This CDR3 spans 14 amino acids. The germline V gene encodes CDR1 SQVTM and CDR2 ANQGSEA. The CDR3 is CSVEDRGGLGTQYF. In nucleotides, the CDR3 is TGCAGCGTTGAAGATCGGGGCGGGCTGGGGACCCAGTACTTC.

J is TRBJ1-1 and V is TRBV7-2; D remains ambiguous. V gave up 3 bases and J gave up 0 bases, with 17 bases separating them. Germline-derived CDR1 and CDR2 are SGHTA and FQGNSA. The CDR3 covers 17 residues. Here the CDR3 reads CASSLASSPPLNTEAFF. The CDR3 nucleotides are TGTGCCAGCAGCTTGGCGTCCTCACCCCCTCTGAACACTGAAGCTTTCTTT.

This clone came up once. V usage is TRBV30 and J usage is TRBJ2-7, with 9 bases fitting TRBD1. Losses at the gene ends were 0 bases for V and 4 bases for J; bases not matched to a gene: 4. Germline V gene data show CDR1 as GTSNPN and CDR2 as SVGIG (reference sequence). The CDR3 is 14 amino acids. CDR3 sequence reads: CAWSVKDRGYEQYF. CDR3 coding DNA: TGTGCCTGGAGTGTAAAGGACAGGGGTTACGAGCAGTACTTC.

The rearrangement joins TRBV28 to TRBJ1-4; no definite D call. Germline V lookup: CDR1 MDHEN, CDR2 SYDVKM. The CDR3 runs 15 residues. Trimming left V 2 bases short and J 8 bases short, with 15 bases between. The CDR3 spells CASSLIGMEREKLFF. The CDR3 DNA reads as TGTGCCAGCAGTTTAATCGGCATGGAAAGGGAAAAACTGTTTTTT.

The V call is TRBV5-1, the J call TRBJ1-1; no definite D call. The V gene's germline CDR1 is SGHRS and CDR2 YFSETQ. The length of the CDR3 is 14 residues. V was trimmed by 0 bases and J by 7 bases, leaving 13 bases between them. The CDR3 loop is CASSLDHRKDEAFF. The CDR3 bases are TGCGCCAGCAGCTTGGACCACAGAAAAGATGAAGCTTTCTTT.

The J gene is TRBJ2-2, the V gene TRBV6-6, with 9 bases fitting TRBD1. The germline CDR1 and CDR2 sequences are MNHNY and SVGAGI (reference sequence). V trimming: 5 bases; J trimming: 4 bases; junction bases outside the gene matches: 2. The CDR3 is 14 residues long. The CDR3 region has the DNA TGTGCCAGCAGTAGGGACAGGGCCACCGGGGAGCTGTTTTTT. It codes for CASSRDRATGELFF.